This TCR beta chain came from a study of radiotherapy plus CTLA-4 blockade in lung cancer (dated by TCRdb to between 2018 and 2020). Describing the broader study: Objective responses occurred in more than 15% of enrolled patients, and roughly 30% achieved disease control. The paper as a whole reports these results and caveats: After treatment with radiotherapy and ipilimumab, TCR clones that came from tumors expanded in the peripheral blood. The strongest predictors of response, as reported, were early dynamic changes in blood T cell clones along with a rise in serum interferon-beta after radiation.

The study tested focal radiation therapy combined with CTLA-4 blockade (ipilimumab) in patients with chemo-refractory metastatic non-small-cell lung cancer. V and J lose 5 bases and 6 bases, and a span of 8 bases separates them. Reading the germline V gene (reference sequence) gives CDR1 DFQATT and CDR2 SNEGSKA. CDR3 length: 11 amino acids, cysteine to phenylalanine. Kept here is only the CDR3 DNA, which spans 33 bases and is read in frame from base 1. Library creation used the immunoSEQ multiplex PCR assay. This immuneACCESS table, as held by TCRdb, lists in-frame sequences with V and J called but not all clones. Of the missing ones, under half trace to an unresolved V gene in checked studies; the others have no known cause. Recorded for this sample are 81,000 or so clones; 78% of them occurred a single time. The top ten constitute 22% of the sample. In this sample, this clone turned up a few times. The specificity of this receptor is unknown. No base quality information exists; no much larger clone differs at one position.

The clonotype comes from a human donor with non-small cell lung cancer whose response to radiotherapy plus ipilimumab could not be evaluated. Some clones in this sample may be carry-over from other donors' samples. The chain is assembled from TRBV20-1 and TRBJ2-1, with an unclear D gene assignment. The material was peripheral blood, obtained from a patient treated with radiotherapy plus ipilimumab. The CDR3 region has the sequence CSAVLSNEQFF. The nucleotide sequence reads TGCAGTGCTGTTCTATCCAATGAGCAGTTCTTC.